The sequence of this T cell receptor (beta chain) was determined in a study of T cell responses to AZD1222 COVID-19 vaccine. Measured with immunoSEQ multiplex PCR; TCRdb has only the in-frame clones, and not every one. The profile shows more than 110,000 clones, around 92% of them singletons. On this clone itself: Its cognate antigen is unknown.

Regarding the study as a whole: White British donors predominated, females outnumbered males, and clonal diversity was possibly underestimated. Nearly half of unique spike-specific TCRs reportedly avoided B.1.351 and B.1.1.7 mutated regions. No day 14 peak samples; only post-peak repertoires were characterized.

This CDR3 contains 13 residues. Germline V gene data show CDR1 as SGHTA and CDR2 as FQGNSA. V was trimmed by 4 bases and J by 8 bases, leaving 14 bases between them. This TCR came from an adult who received the AZD1222 COVID-19 vaccine. This specimen consisted of peripheral blood, obtained 28 days after the second AZD1222 dose. The chain links TRBV7-2 to TRBJ1-1; no clear D gene. The CDR3 DNA follows: TGTGCCAGCAGCTACCTGGGAGGCATGGAAGCTTTCTTT. Translating gives CASSYLGGMEAFF.